A selection of T cell receptor beta chains follows, all from one sample in a study of shared clonotypes between healthy human individuals. Libraries were prepared by immunoSEQ multiplex PCR; TCRdb keeps only in-frame clonotypes and omits some of them. The repertoire includes some 1.5 million clones, approximately 98% of them detected once, and 0.45% sits in the top ten. Specimen: naive CD4+ T cells sorted from blood. Source of these receptors: a man between 25 and 39 years old in good health. The CDR3 runs from the conserved cysteine through the conserved F or W. A D gene is named only where the DNA matches it firmly. Size is omitted from some rows. Given values are once, few, many or a class for expanded clones.

V gene	clone size	D gene	J gene	CDR3 protein	CDR3 DNA
TRBV18	.	.	TRBJ2-7	CASSLKRTERSEQYF	TGTGCCAGCTCACTCAAAAGGACGGAGCGATCCGAGCAGTACTTC
TRBV18	.	.	TRBJ2-5	CASSRTPGSSETQYF	TGTGCCAGCTCACGAACTCCAGGGTCCTCCGAGACCCAGTACTTC
TRBV28	once	.	TRBJ2-7	CASCGGLPSYEQYF	TGTGCCAGCTGTGGGGGGCTGCCTTCCTACGAGCAGTACTTC
TRBV27	.	.	TRBJ2-3	CASSTPDRDFTQYF	TGTGCCAGCAGTACCCCGGACAGAGACTTTACGCAGTATTTT
TRBV9	.	TRBD2	TRBJ2-7	CASSFGTSGSYEQYF	TGTGCCAGCAGCTTCGGGACTAGCGGTTCCTACGAGCAGTACTTC
TRBV29-1	once	.	TRBJ2-7	CSAGVGAYEQYF	TGCAGCGCCGGAGTGGGGGCCTACGAGCAGTACTTC
TRBV5-6	.	.	TRBJ2-1	CASSRTAASYNEQFF	TGTGCCAGCTCTAGGACAGCGGCCTCCTACAATGAGCAGTTCTTC
TRBV19	.	TRBD2	TRBJ2-7	CASSTRREAGVSSYEQYF	TGTGCCAGTAGTACGAGGAGAGAAGCGGGAGTGAGCTCCTACGAGCAGTACTTC
TRBV28	.	TRBD1	TRBJ2-7	CASSMTGQRTYEQYF	TGTGCCAGCAGTATGACGGGACAGCGCACCTACGAGCAGTACTTC
TRBV13	.	.	TRBJ2-7	CASSSRTERSYEQYF	TGTGCCAGCAGCTCCAGGACAGAAAGATCCTACGAGCAGTACTTC
TRBV9	.	TRBD2	TRBJ2-2	CASSVAFSGGTGELFF	TGTGCCAGCAGCGTAGCTTTTAGCGGGGGTACCGGGGAGCTGTTTTTT
TRBV5-1	.	TRBD1	TRBJ2-1	CASSSTGPKYNEQFF	TGCGCCAGCAGCTCGACAGGGCCGAAATACAATGAGCAGTTCTTC
TRBV6-5	.	.	TRBJ1-3	CASRGFSGNTIYF	TGTGCCAGCAGAGGGTTTTCTGGAAACACCATATATTTT
TRBV21-1	.	.	TRBJ2-7	CASSLAGKNEQYF	TGTGCCAGCAGCCTAGCGGGAAAGAACGAGCAGTACTTC
TRBV6-5	.	.	TRBJ1-1	CASSYLTGNTEAFF	TGTGCCAGCAGTTACCTGACAGGAAACACTGAAGCTTTCTTT
TRBV15	.	.	TRBJ1-1	CATSLTGPAFF	TGTGCCACCAGCCTTACTGGGCCAGCTTTCTTT
TRBV2	.	.	TRBJ1-1	CASSDSPNTEAFF	TGTGCCAGCAGTGATTCCCCGAACACTGAAGCTTTCTTT
TRBV6-1	.	TRBD1	TRBJ2-1	CASSQGVTYNEQFF	TGTGCCAGCAGCCAGGGGGTCACATACAATGAGCAGTTCTTC
TRBV7-8	once	TRBD1	TRBJ2-7	CASSLGGTGFLSYEQYF	TGTGCCAGCAGCTTAGGGGGGACAGGGTTTTTGTCCTACGAGCAGTACTTC
TRBV9	.	.	TRBJ1-1	CASSVGGSPNTEAFF	TGTGCCAGCAGCGTAGGCGGCAGCCCGAACACTGAAGCTTTCTTT